The present T cell receptor (beta chain) was sequenced within a study of CXCR3-negative and CXCR3-positive naive CD8 T cells. As to this clonotype: Its antigen remains unidentified.

Study-level points and caveats: Naive cells with CXCR3 showed TRB CDR3s that were more hydrophobic than those in CXCR3-negative naive cells. In both naive subsets diversity was comparably high, whereas memory CD8+ cells showed much lower diversity.

CD45RO-CCR7+CD27+CD95- expression identified naive CD8+ T cells. CDR1 and CDR2 (germline): SEHNR, FQNEAQ (reference sequence). The CDR3 length is 15 residues. The authors prepared UMI-labeled TRB cDNA libraries by 5' RACE. TCRdb re-called the 5' RACE reads and shows each CDR3 protein once, DNA omitted. Here the sample table reports approximately 140,000 distinct CDR3 sequences. The source material was naive CXCR3+ CD8+ T cells from blood. As to subset: CD45RO-CCR7+CD27+CD95- naive CD8+ T cells expressing CXCR3 (TNR3+). The genes are TRBV7-9 and TRBJ1-1; TCRdb names TRBD1, which stays unverified in the absence of DNA. The receptor comes from a human donor in good health. Some clones in this sample may be carry-over from other donors' samples. This chain's CDR3 is CASSLDRVTFTEAFF.